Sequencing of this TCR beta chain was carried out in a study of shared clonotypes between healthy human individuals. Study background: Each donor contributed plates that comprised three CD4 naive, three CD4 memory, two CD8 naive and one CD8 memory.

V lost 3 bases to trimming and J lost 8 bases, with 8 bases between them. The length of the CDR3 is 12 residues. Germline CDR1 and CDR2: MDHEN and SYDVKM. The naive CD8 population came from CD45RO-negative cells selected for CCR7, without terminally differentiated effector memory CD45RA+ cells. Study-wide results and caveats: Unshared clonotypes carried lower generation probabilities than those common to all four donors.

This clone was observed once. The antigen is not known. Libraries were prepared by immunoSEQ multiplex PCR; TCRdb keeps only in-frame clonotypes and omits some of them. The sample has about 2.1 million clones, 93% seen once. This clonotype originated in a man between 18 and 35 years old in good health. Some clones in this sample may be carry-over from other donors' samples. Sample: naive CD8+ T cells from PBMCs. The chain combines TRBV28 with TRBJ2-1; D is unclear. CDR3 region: CASSFYGDEQFF. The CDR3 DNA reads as TGTGCCAGCAGTTTTTATGGGGATGAGCAGTTCTTC.